The 20 T cell receptor beta chains given below trace back to one sample, sequenced in a study of control samples from healthy donors and cancer patients. Measured with immunoSEQ multiplex PCR; TCRdb has only the in-frame clones, and not every one. The table records about 130,000 clones, around nine tenths of them present only once. Material: blood. Receptor source: a man in his fifties in good health.

The chain links TRBV6-5 to TRBJ2-7, with 8 bases lining up with TRBD2. V dropped 6 bases and J dropped 5; count of bases not matched to a gene: 9. This CDR3 comprises 14 residues. CDR1 is MNHEY, CDR2 SVGAGI, per germline. The CDR3 here is CASSRTPSGHEQYF. Written as DNA, the CDR3 is TGTGCCAGCAGCCGCACACCTAGCGGGCACGAGCAGTACTTC.

The chain carries TRBV6-1 and TRBJ1-1; D not certain. Germline V gene data show CDR1 as MNHNS and CDR2 as SASEGT. V lost 2 bases to trimming and J lost 10 bases, with 20 bases between them. CDR3 length: 15 amino acids. The CDR3 region is CASSENNPAVRRAFF. In DNA, the CDR3 is TGTGCCAGCAGTGAAAATAATCCCGCCGTGAGGAGAGCTTTCTTT.

The CDR3 sequence is CASSLEPPTDIGELFF. CDR3 nucleotides: TGTGCCAGCAGCTTAGAACCGCCGACAGACATCGGGGAGCTGTTTTTT. The chain couples TRBV7-9 to TRBJ2-2; D might be TRBD1 (5 bases). The V end lost 1 base, the J end lost 7 bases, and 16 bases lay between the germline ends. The CDR3 sequence is 16 residues long. The germline gives CDR1 SEHNR, CDR2 FQNEAQ (reference sequence).

This clone showed up just once. This rearrangement joins TRBV18 to TRBJ1-2, with TRBD1 matching 8 bases. The CDR3 spans 12 residues. Germline values: CDR1 KGHSH, CDR2 LQKENI. This chain's CDR3 is CATSQGADGYTF. The CDR3, as DNA: TGTGCGACCTCGCAGGGGGCGGATGGCTACACCTTC.

This chain joins TRBV5-6 and TRBJ1-1, with 8 bases aligning to TRBD1. V lost 0 bases to trimming and J lost 1 base; unmatched junction nucleotides: 8. The CDR3 length is 17 residues. CDR1 and CDR2 from the germline V gene are SGHDT and YYEEEE. CDR3 in amino acids: CASSLGTGWSSNTEAFF. Written as DNA, the CDR3 is TGTGCCAGCAGCTTGGGGACAGGGTGGTCTTCGAACACTGAAGCTTTCTTT.

The gene calls are TRBV19 and TRBJ2-2; D is unresolved. Germline assignment: CDR1 LNHDA and CDR2 SQIVND (reference sequence). Trimming took 4 bases from V and 0 from J, leaving 9 bases between them. The CDR3 totals 15 residues. The CDR3 spells CASSRWLPNTGELFF. The CDR3 bases are TGTGCCAGTAGTAGATGGCTACCGAACACCGGGGAGCTGTTTTTT.

This chain joins TRBV10-3 and TRBJ1-1; tentative D call: TRBD1 (5 bases). Between the trimmed V and J ends, which lost 8 bases and 0 bases, there was a span of 13 bases. There are 14 residues in the CDR3. Germline V gene sequence: CDR1 ENHRY, CDR2 SYGVKD. CDR3 region: CAIGGGEMNTEAFF. The DNA of the CDR3 is TGTGCCATCGGGGGGGGAGAAATGAACACTGAAGCTTTCTTT.

The chain joins TRBV27 to TRBJ1-5, with D unresolved. The germline V gene encodes CDR1 MNHEY and CDR2 SMNVEV (reference sequence). Trimming took 5 bases from V and 4 from J, leaving 18 bases between them. The CDR3 is made up of 16 amino acids. CDR3 sequence (DNA): TGTGCCAGCAGTAGATCGACCGGGGTCGGTAATCAGCCCCAGCATTTT. Its translation: CASSRSTGVGNQPQHF.

Only one count was recorded for this clone. The rearrangement uses TRBV2 and TRBJ1-5; D ambiguous. The CDR3 has 13 amino acids. The V gene's germline CDR1 is SNHLY and CDR2 FYNNEI. Trimming took 5 bases from V and 5 from J, leaving 10 bases between them. CDR3 sequence (DNA): TGTGCCAGCAGTCTCAGCCTTTATCAGCCCCAGCATTTT. Its translation: CASSLSLYQPQHF.

This clone has only a few counts. The chain has TRBV6-5 and TRBJ1-5, with 7 nucleotides matching TRBD1. Germline values: CDR1 MNHEY, CDR2 SVGAGI. This CDR3 is built from 15 residues. J gave up 3 bases and V 0 bases, and 2 bases lay outside the gene matches. CDR3 region: CASSYSGTDNQPQHF. The CDR3 region has the DNA TGTGCCAGCAGTTACTCCGGGACAGACAATCAGCCCCAGCATTTT.

This chain joins TRBV27 and TRBJ1-5, with D unclear. Trimming took 2 bases from V and 1 from J, leaving 9 bases between them. Germline-derived CDR1 and CDR2 are MNHEY and SMNVEV (reference sequence). The CDR3 runs to 15 residues. In DNA form, the CDR3 reads TGTGCCAGCAGTTTAGCTCGAGCGAGCAATCAGCCCCAGCATTTT. It yields the protein CASSLARASNQPQHF.

The gene calls are TRBV10-3 and TRBJ2-1, with TRBD1 identical over 11 bases. Trimming took 10 bases from V and 2 from J; bases not matched to a gene: 10. The CDR3 extends over 16 amino acids. From germline, CDR1 is ENHRY and CDR2 SYGVKD. CDR3 sequence: CATSNAGQGAYNEQFF. The CDR3 region has the DNA TGTGCCACCTCTAATGCGGGACAGGGGGCCTACAATGAGCAGTTCTTC.

The J gene is TRBJ1-6, the V gene TRBV4-1; D is possibly TRBD1 (5 bases). CDR1 and CDR2 (germline): MGHRA, YSYEKL. V lost 1 base and J 12 bases, leaving 16 bases between the germline ends. The CDR3 runs 15 residues. CDR3 sequence: CASSQGRGGREPLHF. The CDR3 nucleotides read TGCGCCAGCAGCCAAGGTCGTGGGGGTCGGGAACCCCTCCACTTT.

This clone is a singleton in its sample. The chain couples TRBV24-1 to TRBJ2-1; 14 positions agree with TRBD2. The junction had 7 bases not matched to a gene; V was cut back by 3 bases and J by 4 bases. The CDR3 covers 18 residues. Per the germline V gene, CDR1 is KGHDR and CDR2 is SFDVKD. The CDR3 sequence is CATSDPSTSGGAYNEQFF. In DNA, the CDR3 is TGTGCCACCAGTGATCCATCGACTAGCGGGGGGGCTTACAATGAGCAGTTCTTC.

The chain links TRBV2 to TRBJ1-6, with D perhaps matching TRBD1 (6 bases). Germline V gene data show CDR1 as SNHLY and CDR2 as FYNNEI. Trimming took off 3 bases at V and 3 bases at J, with 6 bases between the two ends. The CDR3 is 14 amino acids. The CDR3 sequence is CASSEDSYNSPLHF. The CDR3 bases are TGTGCCAGCAGTGAGGACAGCTATAATTCACCCCTCCACTTT.

The J gene is TRBJ2-7, the V gene TRBV9; D remains unclear. V lost 1 base and J lost 7, with 12 bases in between. From germline, CDR1 is SGDLS and CDR2 YYNGEE. CDR3 size: 13 residues. Here the CDR3 reads CASSVRQMEEQYF. CDR3 nucleotides: TGTGCCAGCAGCGTAAGACAAATGGAGGAGCAGTACTTC.

V gene TRBV7-9 combines with J gene TRBJ1-3; no clear D. V was trimmed by 0 bases and J by 4 bases, leaving 7 bases between them. Germline V gene lookup returns CDR1 SEHNR and CDR2 FQNEAQ (reference sequence). This CDR3 has 14 amino acids. Written as DNA, the CDR3 is TGTGCCAGCAGCTTAGCTGGTGAGGGAAACACCATATATTTT. Translation gives CASSLAGEGNTIYF.

The chain links TRBV10-3 to TRBJ2-3, with unresolved D. This CDR3 contains 14 residues. CDR1 is ENHRY and CDR2 is SYGVKD in the germline V gene. V lost 8 bases and J 0 bases, leaving 12 bases between the germline ends. As DNA, the CDR3 is TGTGCCATCCGGGCCATTCAAAGCACAGATACGCAGTATTTT. This sequence encodes CAIRAIQSTDTQYF.

The genes are TRBV9 and TRBJ1-6; maybe TRBD1 (5 bases). The CDR3 runs 12 residues. Germline-derived CDR1 and CDR2 are SGDLS and YYNGEE. V was cut by 5 bases and J by 6 bases, with 6 bases left in between. CDR3 nucleotides: TGTGCCAGCAGTCAGGGTAATTCACCCCTCCACTTT. It encodes CASSQGNSPLHF.

This rearrangement joins TRBV12-3 or TRBV12-4 to TRBJ1-1; D might be TRBD1 (6 bases). This CDR3 comprises 11 residues. V lost 6 bases to trimming and J lost 11 bases, with 13 bases between them. CDR3 coding DNA: TGTGCCAGCAGAGGTTCAGGGGAGGCTTTCTTT. Protein product: CASRGSGEAFF.